These 20 T cell receptor beta chains share one sample of origin, sequenced in a study of siplizumab effects on memory and regulatory T cells. Sequencing used immunoSEQ multiplex PCR; TCRdb keeps in-frame clones, though not all of them. The sample yields around 110,000 clones, about 94% seen once. The sequencing input was non-Treg CD4+ T cells sorted from blood. These receptor sequences come from a human donor in good health.

The gene calls are TRBV11-2 and TRBJ2-3, with 9 bases matching TRBD2. Per the germline V gene, CDR1 is SGHAT and CDR2 is FQNNGV. The ends lost 2 bases at V and 3 bases at J; junction bases unmatched: 9. The CDR3 runs to 17 residues. The CDR3 loop reads CASSLYAASGTTDTQYF. CDR3 nucleotide sequence: TGTGCCAGCAGCTTATATGCGGCTAGCGGGACTACAGATACGCAGTATTTT.

This chain uses TRBV6-1 with TRBJ1-1; unclear D gene. The CDR3 runs 12 residues. The germline V gene encodes CDR1 MNHNS and CDR2 SASEGT. The germline V and J ends were trimmed by 1 base and 8 bases, with 8 bases remaining between them. CDR3 nucleotide sequence: TGTGCCAGCAGTGAAGTTCGGGGAGAAGCTTTCTTT. Its protein is CASSEVRGEAFF.

The rearrangement uses TRBV9 and TRBJ1-4; no definite D call. Germline V CDR1 and CDR2: SGDLS, YYNGEE. Between the trimmed V and J ends, which lost 4 bases and 8 bases, there was a span of 21 bases. This CDR3 spans 16 amino acids. In nucleotides, the CDR3 is TGTGCCAGCAGCCCTCTGGCCGGGATCGGGAACGAAAAACTGTTTTTT. Its protein product is CASSPLAGIGNEKLFF.

The rearrangement joins TRBV5-1 to TRBJ2-3; D is ambiguous. The CDR3 contains 14 residues. The V and J ends lost 0 bases and 6 bases respectively, with 11 bases between them. Germline CDR1 SGHRS, CDR2 YFSETQ. In DNA form, the CDR3 reads TGCGCCAGCAGCTTGGGGGTCCCTTTGGATACGCAGTATTTT. Encoded protein: CASSLGVPLDTQYF.

The V call is TRBV6-5, the J call TRBJ1-5; possibly TRBD1 for D (6 bases). CDR3 length: 15 amino acids. V was cut by 5 bases and J by 0 bases, with 11 bases left in between. Germline CDR1 and CDR2: MNHEY and SVGAGI. DNA for the CDR3: TGTGCCAGCAGTCCTGGACAGATTAGCAATCAGCCCCAGCATTTT. Protein: CASSPGQISNQPQHF.

The chain is built from TRBV19 and TRBJ1-2, with D tentatively TRBD1 (5 bases). V dropped 3 bases and J dropped 4 bases, with 15 bases sitting between them. The CDR3 spans 15 residues. CDR1 is LNHDA, CDR2 SQIVND, per germline (reference sequence). The CDR3 DNA sequence: TGTGCCAGTAGTATTGGTGACAGCCAACTCTATGGCTACACCTTC. Translated, it gives CASSIGDSQLYGYTF.

This clone showed up just once. Here the CDR3 DNA reads TGTGCCAGCAGCCGTACTCAACTCTGGAACGAGCAGTACTTC. Protein: CASSRTQLWNEQYF. The rearrangement uses TRBV5-8 and TRBJ2-7; no reliable D call. The CDR3 covers 14 residues. Germline V gene data show CDR1 as SGHTS and CDR2 as YDEGEE. The V end was cut by 4 bases, the J end by 5 bases, with 16 bases between.

The chain carries TRBV6-1 and TRBJ1-4, with 9 bases aligning to TRBD1. Per the germline V gene, CDR1 is MNHNS and CDR2 is SASEGT. The CDR3 loop spans 15 amino acids. V was pared by 4 bases and J by 5 bases, with 5 bases of the junction left unmatched. DNA of the CDR3: TGTGCCAGCAGTGTCCCCGGGACAGGGAATGAAAAACTGTTTTTT. Translated, it gives CASSVPGTGNEKLFF.

This rearrangement joins TRBV7-6 to TRBJ2-3; 7 bases align to TRBD1. The CDR3 consists of 15 residues. J was trimmed by 2 bases and V by 3 bases; bases with no gene match: 5. Germline lookup yields CDR1 SGHVS and CDR2 FNYEAQ. The CDR3 region is CASSLLQGNTDTQYF. The DNA of the CDR3 is TGTGCCAGCAGCTTGTTACAGGGGAACACAGATACGCAGTATTTT.

The CDR3: CASSGGSGETQYF. In DNA form, the CDR3 reads TGTGCCAGCAGTGGGGGAAGCGGTGAGACCCAGTACTTC. The gene calls are TRBV6-1 and TRBJ2-5; possibly TRBD2 for D (5 bases). Germline V lookup: CDR1 MNHNS, CDR2 SASEGT. V gave up 4 bases and J gave up 5 bases, with 11 bases separating them. The CDR3 runs to 13 residues.

The V gene is TRBV11-1, the J gene TRBJ2-5; D unclear. Trimming took off 3 bases at V and 3 bases at J, with 5 bases between the two ends. The CDR3 totals 12 residues. Germline CDR1 and CDR2: SGHAT and FQDESV (reference sequence). For the CDR3, the DNA is TGTGCCAGCAGCTTTGAGGAAGAGACCCAGTACTTC. This sequence encodes CASSFEEETQYF.

For this clone: Within the sample, other DNA sequences also encode this same CDR3. This chain joins TRBV20-1 and TRBJ2-1; D not certain. The CDR3 is 10 amino acids. V lost 0 bases and J 7 bases, leaving 1 base between the germline ends. The V gene's germline CDR1 is DFQATT and CDR2 SNEGSKA (reference sequence). CDR3 DNA: TGCAGTGCTAGAGATAATGAGCAGTTCTTC. It codes for CSARDNEQFF.

V is TRBV19 and J is TRBJ2-1; D assignment may be TRBD1 or TRBD2 (5 bases each). The CDR3 runs to 15 residues. The V gene's germline CDR1 is LNHDA and CDR2 SQIVND (reference sequence). V gave up 7 bases and J gave up 3 bases, with 16 bases separating them. CDR3 sequence (DNA): TGTGCCAGTAATGTCGGGGCCCTCCTCTACAATGAGCAGTTCTTC. Protein sequence: CASNVGALLYNEQFF.

This rearrangement joins TRBV5-1 to TRBJ2-6; D is undetermined. This CDR3 contains 15 residues. Trimming left V 4 bases short and J 3 bases short, with 11 bases between. The germline V gene encodes CDR1 SGHRS and CDR2 YFSETQ. CDR3 residues: CASSPVSSGANVLTF. CDR3 coding DNA: TGCGCCAGCAGCCCTGTATCGAGTGGGGCCAACGTCCTGACTTTC. The complete variable domain, with remaining parts taken from reference TRBV5-1 and TRBJ2-6, reads KAGVTQTPRYLIKTRGQQVTLSCSPISGHRSVSWYQQTPGQGLQFLFEYFSETQRNKGNFPGRFSGRQFSNSRSEMNVSTLELGDSALYLCASSPVSSGANVLTFGAGSRLTVL.

V usage is TRBV6-5 and J usage is TRBJ2-7; D ambiguous. CDR3 size: 11 residues. Per germline, CDR1 MNHEY and CDR2 SVGAGI. V was trimmed by 2 bases and J by 9 bases, leaving 8 bases between them. The CDR3 DNA reads TGTGCCAGCAGTTACGGCCTGGGGCAGTACTTC. The encoded protein is CASSYGLGQYF.

The V call is TRBV11-2, the J call TRBJ2-6; 7 bases align to TRBD2. The CDR3 contains 16 residues. With 0 bases clipped from V and 2 bases from J, the junction kept 1 base outside the gene matches. Germline loops: CDR1 SGHAT, CDR2 FQNNGV. CDR3 loop: CASSLDGRAGANVLTF. The CDR3 coding sequence is TGTGCCAGCAGCTTAGATGGGAGGGCTGGGGCCAACGTCCTGACTTTC. Looking up the rest from reference TRBV11-2 and TRBJ2-6 gives the full variable domain: EAGVAQSPRYKIIEKRQSVAFWCNPISGHATLYWYQQILGQGPKLLIQFQNNGVVDDSQLPKDRFSAERLKGVDSTLKIQPAKLEDSAVYLCASSLDGRAGANVLTFGAGSRLTVL.

The gene calls are TRBV29-1 and TRBJ1-1; TRBD1 is a possible D gene (6 bases). CDR3 size: 14 residues. The germline CDR1 and CDR2 sequences are SQVTM and ANQGSEA. Trimming removed 7 bases at V and 4 bases at J, with 19 bases between. For the CDR3, the DNA is TGCAGCGGGCAGGACGCCGGAGGGGGCACTGAAGCTTTCTTT. The encoded protein is CSGQDAGGGTEAFF.

This chain joins TRBV6-1 and TRBJ1-5; 11 bases are a match to TRBD1. Germline lookup yields CDR1 MNHNS and CDR2 SASEGT. There are 13 residues in the CDR3. The CDR3 loop reads CASRDRGTQPQHF. The DNA of the CDR3 is TGTGCTTCCCGGGACAGGGGGACCCAGCCCCAGCATTTT.

V and J are TRBV10-3 and TRBJ1-1; TRBD1 is a possible D gene (6 bases). This CDR3 has 13 residues. Trimming pared 10 bases from V and 6 bases from J, leaving 18 bases between. Germline loops: CDR1 ENHRY, CDR2 SYGVKD. CDR3 sequence (DNA): TGTGCCAGCTATCCACAGGGAGGCTCTGAAGCTTTCTTT. Encoded protein: CASYPQGGSEAFF.

Only one count was recorded for this clone. The V gene is TRBV6-6, the J gene TRBJ1-1; D gene uncertain. This CDR3 is 15 amino acids long. V was shortened by 8 bases and J by 1 base, with 17 bases between the two germline ends. Germline V gives CDR1 MNHNY, CDR2 SVGAGI (reference sequence). The CDR3 nucleotides read TGTGCCAGCGGATGGGTGGCTCATGAGAACACTGAAGCTTTCTTT. Its translation: CASGWVAHENTEAFF.